This TCR beta chain was recovered during a study of cytomegalovirus exposure and HLA in healthy donors. Likely unrecorded immune exposures existed in these nominally healthy donors. This clone has a single count. Its antigen is not identified. Use of 60 Vbeta and 13 Jbeta primers characterized the PCR. TCRdb's table, derived via immunoSEQ multiplex PCR, lists solely in-frame clones and lacks some. The profile shows about 82,000 clones, 55% to 70% of them singletons. V gave up 3 bases and J gave up 3 bases, with 15 bases separating them. Germline V lookup: CDR1 SGHDT, CDR2 YYEEEE. The CDR3 totals 15 residues. Study-wide findings and caveats: The majority of CMV-associated TCR beta chains were reported as apparently HLA-restricted in a later analysis. In vitro work confirmed that a few CMV-associated chains recognize CMV antigens.

The rearrangement uses TRBV5-6 and TRBJ1-1; D perhaps matches TRBD1 (6 bases). The receptor's source is a woman in her forties or fifties in good health and CMV-seropositive. Sample: PBMCs. This chain's CDR3 is CASSYPGTTDTEAFF. In DNA, the CDR3 is TGTGCCAGCAGCTATCCCGGGACAACCGACACTGAAGCTTTCTTT.